This T cell receptor (beta chain) stems from a study of control samples from healthy donors and cancer patients. With 2 bases removed from V and 6 bases from J, the gap between germline ends came to 12 bases. This CDR3 contains 14 residues. Germline CDR1 reads MNHEY; CDR2 reads SVGEGT. Assay used: immunoSEQ multiplex PCR; TCRdb lists only in-frame clones, some missing. The sample has about 44,000 clones; approximately 89% are singletons. The clonotype was recovered from a woman in her sixties with lung cancer. The genes are TRBV6-2 or TRBV6-3 and TRBJ2-3, with D maybe TRBD1 (6 bases). Sequenced: PBMCs. CDR3 protein: CASSYIQGSDTQYF. The CDR3 nucleotides are TGTGCCAGCAGTTACATTCAGGGGAGCGATACGCAGTATTTT.